The 16 T cell receptor beta chains below were found in one sample sequenced in a study of T cell responses to AZD1222 COVID-19 vaccine. Generated by immunoSEQ multiplex PCR, the TCRdb table keeps only in-frame clones and is missing some. There are about 140,000 clones in the sample; just under 95% occur only once, and 9% to 15% lies in the top ten. Sequenced here: peripheral blood, sampled after recovery from COVID-19. The receptors originated from an adult who had recovered from COVID-19.

J is TRBJ2-1 and V is TRBV12-3 or TRBV12-4; D gene unclear. V was shortened by 2 bases and J by 7 bases, with 6 bases between the two germline ends. The CDR3 extends over 12 amino acids. For the CDR3, the DNA is TGTGCCAGCAGTTTAACCGGGAATGAGCAGTTCTTC. Translated, it gives CASSLTGNEQFF.

This clone was observed once. The chain links TRBV6-6 to TRBJ2-4; maybe TRBD1 (6 bases). The germline V and J ends were trimmed by 5 bases and 0 bases, with 17 bases remaining between them. Germline CDR1 and CDR2: MNHNY and SVGAGI (reference sequence). The CDR3 covers 17 residues. CDR3 nucleotides: TGTGCCAGCAGTCGGGGTCAGGGGCCTCTAGCCAAAAACATTCAGTACTTC. Amino acid sequence: CASSRGQGPLAKNIQYF.

The chain joins TRBV3-1 (or the pseudogene TRBV3-2) to TRBJ2-1; the D call may be TRBD1 or TRBD2 (6 bases each). Germline values: CDR1 LGHDT, CDR2 YNNKEL (reference sequence). Trimming took 2 bases from V and 0 from J, leaving 8 bases between them. This CDR3 has 15 amino acids. CDR3 loop: CASSQKGGSYNEQFF. DNA for the CDR3: TGTGCCAGCAGCCAAAAGGGGGGCTCCTACAATGAGCAGTTCTTC.

The chain joins TRBV3-1 (or the pseudogene TRBV3-2) to TRBJ1-1; perhaps TRBD1 as D (5 bases). Germline V gene data show CDR1 as LGHDT and CDR2 as YNNKEL (reference sequence). CDR3 length equals 13 residues. Trimming cost V 4 bases and J 4 bases, with 10 bases left between them. The CDR3 coding sequence is TGTGCCAGCAGCCTACCGGGACGCACTGAAGCTTTCTTT. Its translation is CASSLPGRTEAFF.

The CDR3 nucleotides read TGTGCCAGCAGCCAAGGGGGTCGGTATGGCTACACCTTC. This sequence encodes CASSQGGRYGYTF. V is TRBV3-1 (or the pseudogene TRBV3-2) and J is TRBJ1-2; D is unclear. Trimming left V 1 base short and J 5 bases short, with 8 bases between. The CDR3 runs to 13 residues. Germline CDR1 LGHDT, CDR2 YNNKEL (reference sequence).

The chain recombines TRBV7-9 with TRBJ1-4, with D tentatively TRBD1 (5 bases). The CDR3 has 14 residues. The V gene's germline CDR1 is SEHNR and CDR2 FQNEAQ (reference sequence). Trimming pared 5 bases from V and 6 bases from J, leaving 13 bases between. CDR3 loop: CASSPGGVDEKLFF. CDR3 nucleotide sequence: TGTGCCAGCAGCCCGGGGGGGGTAGATGAAAAACTGTTTTTT.

The chain combines TRBV6-5 with TRBJ1-4; 7 bases fit TRBD1. The germline gives CDR1 MNHEY, CDR2 SVGAGI. The CDR3 totals 14 residues. V dropped 6 bases and J dropped 7; count of bases not matched to a gene: 8. The CDR3 loop is CASSQTGRGEKLFF. DNA of the CDR3: TGTGCCAGCAGCCAGACAGGGCGGGGTGAAAAACTGTTTTTT.

The V gene is TRBV19, the J gene TRBJ2-3, with 8 bases fitting TRBD2. Looked up from germline, CDR1 is LNHDA and CDR2 is SQIVND (reference sequence). The CDR3 is 15 residues long. The trim removed 2 bases at V and 5 bases at J, leaving 6 bases unmatched. The CDR3 coding sequence is TGTGCCAGTAGTATACTAGCGGGTGTGGAAGATACGCAGTATTTT. The encoded protein is CASSILAGVEDTQYF.

This sequence joins TRBV5-1 and TRBJ1-2; a possible D gene is TRBD1 (6 bases). Germline loops: CDR1 SGHRS, CDR2 YFSETQ. This CDR3 has 17 amino acids. V lost 4 bases, J lost 5 bases, and 24 bases lay in between. CDR3 nucleotide sequence: TGCGCCAGCAGCCTTCAATACCCCGGGACACCGGGTTATGGCTACACCTTC. It yields the protein CASSLQYPGTPGYGYTF.

The chain is built from TRBV28 and TRBJ1-4; possible D gene TRBD1, 6 bases. CDR3 length: 12 residues. From germline, CDR1 is MDHEN and CDR2 SYDVKM. V lost 8 bases and J lost 4, with 8 bases in between. The CDR3 protein is CASGGLNEKLFF. In DNA form, the CDR3 reads TGTGCCAGCGGGGGGCTTAATGAAAAACTGTTTTTT.

The V call is TRBV27, the J call TRBJ2-7; 8 bases map to TRBD2. Germline V gives CDR1 MNHEY, CDR2 SMNVEV (reference sequence). Trimming took 0 bases from V and 5 from J; bases not matched to a gene: 6. This CDR3 spans 15 amino acids. The CDR3 DNA sequence: TGTGCCAGCAGTTTATCGGCGGGAGGTACCCACGAGCAGTACTTC. This encodes CASSLSAGGTHEQYF.

The chain links TRBV7-9 to TRBJ2-1; D is unresolved. V shed 1 base and J shed 0 bases, with 13 bases lying between them. CDR1 and CDR2 from the germline V gene are SEHNR and FQNEAQ (reference sequence). The CDR3 loop spans 17 amino acids. CDR3 sequence: CASSLEYRLFSYNEQFF. As DNA, the CDR3 is TGTGCCAGCAGCTTAGAGTACAGACTTTTCTCCTACAATGAGCAGTTCTTC.

Here the CDR3 reads CASSPTVRGETQYF. Here the CDR3 DNA reads TGTGCCAGCAGTCCGACGGTAAGGGGAGAGACCCAGTACTTC. The V and J genes are TRBV27 and TRBJ2-5; possible D gene TRBD1, 5 bases. V gave up 5 bases and J gave up 4 bases, with 14 bases separating them. This CDR3 comprises 14 residues. Germline V gene data show CDR1 as MNHEY and CDR2 as SMNVEV (reference sequence).

V and J are TRBV6-6 and TRBJ1-5; D is undetermined. V lost 5 bases, J lost 7 bases, and 15 bases lay in between. CDR1 and CDR2 from the germline V gene are MNHNY and SVGAGI (reference sequence). The CDR3 extends over 14 amino acids. For the CDR3, the DNA is TGTGCCAGCAGTCCTCGGGCGGGGTCGCAGCCCCAGCATTTT. This sequence encodes CASSPRAGSQPQHF.

CDR3 residues: CASSLGPRDTGELFF. The CDR3 DNA is TGCGCCAGCAGCTTAGGTCCCCGGGACACCGGGGAGCTGTTTTTT. V and J are TRBV5-1 and TRBJ2-2; D uncertain. The CDR3 covers 15 residues. Germline V gene data show CDR1 as SGHRS and CDR2 as YFSETQ. V dropped 2 bases and J dropped 3 bases, with 11 bases sitting between them.

A note on this clone: The same CDR3 arises from other DNA sequences in this sample as well. The chain combines TRBV5-1 with TRBJ2-7; 13 positions agree with TRBD2. The ends lost 4 bases at V and 7 bases at J; junction bases unmatched: 5. The germline gives CDR1 SGHRS, CDR2 YFSETQ. The CDR3 covers 14 residues. The CDR3 DNA follows: TGCGCCAGCAGCCCAGGACTAGCGGGAGATGAGCAGTACTTC. Protein product: CASSPGLAGDEQYF.